The 27 T cell receptor beta chains in this list originate from one sample, sequenced in a study of blood T cell repertoires in COVID-19. Produced via immunoSEQ multiplex PCR; TCRdb's table is partial and in-frame only. The table shows roughly 260,000 clones, with about 89% occurring only once. Sequencing used peripheral blood. These TCRs come from a man aged 35 to 55 who had recovered from COVID-19.

This chain connects TRBV18 to TRBJ2-7, with 8 positions matching TRBD1. The junction had 10 bases not matched to a gene; V was cut back by 3 bases and J by 0 bases. The V gene's germline CDR1 is KGHSH and CDR2 LQKENI. There are 17 residues in the CDR3. CDR3 nucleotides: TGTGCCAGCTCACCCAAGGACAGGGTGGCCTCCTCCTACGAGCAGTACTTC. This codes for CASSPKDRVASSYEQYF.

In its sample, this clone was seen a few times. V and J are TRBV6-6 and TRBJ1-1; 7 bases are a match to TRBD1. With 1 base clipped from V and 4 bases from J, the junction kept 6 bases outside the gene matches. This CDR3 has 15 amino acids. The germline V gene has CDR1 MNHNY and CDR2 SVGAGI (reference sequence). Here the CDR3 reads CASSYLGGTGTEAFF. As DNA, the CDR3 is TGTGCCAGCAGTTACTTAGGGGGCACTGGCACTGAAGCTTTCTTT.

CDR3 loop: CASSLASAGDTQYF. CDR3 nucleotide sequence: TGTGCCAGCAGCTTGGCTAGCGCCGGGGATACGCAGTATTTT. The rearrangement joins TRBV5-4 to TRBJ2-3, with a possible D match to TRBD2 (6 bases). Germline loops: CDR1 SGHNT, CDR2 YYREEE (reference sequence). The CDR3 loop spans 14 amino acids. The ends were cut back, 0 bases at V and 6 bases at J, with 11 bases in the middle.

The V and J genes are TRBV5-4 and TRBJ2-5; 9 bases map to TRBD1. J lost 5 bases, V lost 4 bases, and 9 bases had no gene match. Germline CDR1 reads SGHNT; CDR2 reads YYREEE (reference sequence). The CDR3 consists of 15 residues. CDR3 protein: CASSLLGQGGETQYF. CDR3 bases: TGTGCCAGCAGCCTCCTGGGACAGGGAGGGGAGACCCAGTACTTC.

This chain links TRBV9 with TRBJ2-7, with D possibly being TRBD2 (6 bases). The V and J ends lost 6 bases and 4 bases respectively, with 17 bases between them. Germline CDR1 is SGDLS and CDR2 is YYNGEE. This CDR3 contains 14 residues. CDR3 region: CASTPSGSGYEQYF. The CDR3 DNA is TGTGCCAGCACCCCCAGTGGTAGCGGATACGAGCAGTACTTC.

The gene calls are TRBV6-5 and TRBJ2-4, with 7 bases lining up with TRBD1. Germline values: CDR1 MNHEY, CDR2 SVGAGI. The ends lost 4 bases at V and 4 bases at J; junction bases unmatched: 7. The CDR3 contains 15 residues. CDR3 DNA sequence: TGTGCCAGCAGTTCACCGGGACAGCTTAAAAACATTCAGTACTTC. Protein: CASSSPGQLKNIQYF.

V usage is TRBV5-5 and J usage is TRBJ1-5; D possibly corresponds to TRBD1 (6 bases). The germline gives CDR1 SGHKS, CDR2 YYEKEE (reference sequence). With 4 bases removed from V and 7 bases from J, the gap between germline ends came to 18 bases. The CDR3 sequence is 15 residues long. The CDR3 DNA follows: TGTGCCAGCAGCGAGGGACATACCAGCTCCCAGCCCCAGCATTTT. Translation: CASSEGHTSSQPQHF.

The gene calls are TRBV10-3 and TRBJ1-2; D unresolved. The ends were cut back, 7 bases at V and 6 bases at J, with 21 bases in the middle. Germline lookup yields CDR1 ENHRY and CDR2 SYGVKD. This CDR3 has 15 residues. CDR3 loop: CAITTMKAGLDGYTF. CDR3 nucleotide sequence: TGTGCCATCACCACCATGAAGGCAGGTCTGGATGGCTACACCTTC.

In its sample, this clone was seen a few times. The J gene is TRBJ1-2, the V gene TRBV6-2 or TRBV6-3; 12 bases fit TRBD1. With V trimmed by 4 bases and J by 5 bases, 2 bases remained unmatched. Germline-derived CDR1 and CDR2 are MNHEY and SVGEGT. CDR3 length: 14 amino acids. DNA of the CDR3: TGTGCCAGCAGTTGGGGACAGGGGGCGTATGGCTACACCTTC. Translated: CASSWGQGAYGYTF.

The chain carries TRBV6-2 or TRBV6-3 and TRBJ1-5; TRBD1 might be the D (6 bases). V lost 2 bases, J lost 5 bases, and 10 bases lay in between. Per the germline V gene, CDR1 is MNHEY and CDR2 is SVGEGT. This CDR3 is 14 amino acids long. Here the CDR3 reads CASSYGGVDQPQHF. In DNA form, the CDR3 reads TGTGCCAGCAGTTACGGGGGCGTCGATCAGCCCCAGCATTTT.

J is TRBJ2-1 and V is TRBV6-1; 9 bases map to TRBD1. Germline values: CDR1 MNHNS, CDR2 SASEGT. V gave up 4 bases and J gave up 9 bases; unmatched junction bases: 13. CDR3 length: 16 residues. This chain's CDR3 is CASSAPTGGVMGEQFF. For the CDR3, the DNA is TGTGCCAGCAGTGCCCCTACAGGGGGCGTTATGGGTGAGCAGTTCTTC.

This chain joins TRBV9 and TRBJ2-3; no reliable D call. CDR1 and CDR2 (germline): SGDLS, YYNGEE. The V end was cut by 0 bases, the J end by 0 bases, with 5 bases between. This CDR3 contains 14 residues. The CDR3 DNA sequence: TGTGCCAGCAGCGTAGAGAGAAGCACAGATACGCAGTATTTT. This codes for CASSVERSTDTQYF.

The chain recombines TRBV29-1 with TRBJ1-3; no reliable D call. Germline V lookup: CDR1 SQVTM, CDR2 ANQGSEA. This CDR3 region has 13 residues. V lost 6 bases and J 4 bases, leaving 13 bases between the germline ends. The CDR3 bases are TGCAGCGTCGGTCGAACGGGGGGAAACACCATATATTTT. It encodes CSVGRTGGNTIYF.

The chain recombines TRBV11-2 with TRBJ1-4, with TRBD1 matching 8 bases. The CDR3 is 13 amino acids. Trimming removed 5 bases from V and 12 bases from J; junction bases left unmatched: 8. CDR1 and CDR2 from the germline V gene are SGHAT and FQNNGV. CDR3 amino acids: CASSPGTGSELFF. The CDR3 region has the DNA TGTGCCAGCAGCCCGGGGACAGGTTCGGAACTGTTTTTT.

The gene calls are TRBV19 and TRBJ2-1; 13 nucleotides match TRBD2. Germline values: CDR1 LNHDA, CDR2 SQIVND (reference sequence). V lost 5 bases, J lost 7 bases, and 8 bases stayed unmatched. The CDR3 consists of 16 residues. CDR3 DNA: TGTGCCAGTAGTGCTACTAGCGGGAGGGCCTTAAATGAGCAGTTCTTC. It specifies CASSATSGRALNEQFF. Full variable domain (missing parts from reference TRBV19 and TRBJ2-1): DGGITQSPKYLFRKEGQNVTLSCEQNLNHDAMYWYRQDPGQGLRLIYYSQIVNDFQKGDIAEGYSVSREKKESFPLTVTSAQKNPTAFYLCASSATSGRALNEQFFGPGTRLTVL.

The rearrangement joins TRBV7-2 to TRBJ2-3; D gene unclear. Germline V CDR1 and CDR2: SGHTA, FQGNSA. The CDR3 sequence is 14 residues long. The V end was cut by 1 base, the J end by 6 bases, with 11 bases between. CDR3 nucleotide sequence: TGTGCCAGCAGCTTAGAGATTACCGGTGATACGCAGTATTTT. Encoded protein: CASSLEITGDTQYF.

This clone was detected only once. The chain employs TRBV9 and TRBJ2-3; TRBD1 aligns across 7 bases. The CDR3 sequence is 15 residues long. The ends lost 2 bases at V and 0 bases at J; junction bases unmatched: 3. Germline CDR1 and CDR2: SGDLS and YYNGEE. CDR3 in DNA: TGTGCCAGCAGCGTCACAGGGGCCAGCACAGATACGCAGTATTTT. Translating it yields CASSVTGASTDTQYF.

The chain has TRBV13 and TRBJ2-7; TRBD2 aligns across 10 bases. In germline, CDR1 is PRHDT, CDR2 FYEKMQ (reference sequence). The CDR3 is 15 amino acids. V trimming: 4 bases; J trimming: 2 bases; junction bases outside the gene matches: 5. The CDR3 nucleotides read TGTGCCAGCAGCTCCACGAGCGGGAGGGCCTACGAGCAGTACTTC. As protein: CASSSTSGRAYEQYF.

The J gene is TRBJ2-5, the V gene TRBV10-3; 9 nucleotides align to TRBD1. The CDR3 loop spans 15 amino acids. Germline CDR1 and CDR2: ENHRY and SYGVKD. After removal of 4 bases from V and 5 bases from J, the junction contained 8 bases not matched to a gene. This CDR3 is CAISGWGQGDETQYF. The CDR3 nucleotides are TGTGCCATCAGTGGGTGGGGACAGGGTGATGAGACCCAGTACTTC.

This chain connects TRBV5-1 to TRBJ1-2; a weak D match, TRBD1 (6 bases). This CDR3 is built from 13 residues. Looked up from germline, CDR1 is SGHRS and CDR2 is YFSETQ. The ends were cut back, 7 bases at V and 4 bases at J, with 14 bases in the middle. The CDR3 coding sequence is TGCGCCAGCTTCGGGGGGGCGTCCTATGGCTACACCTTC. It translates to CASFGGASYGYTF.

This clone was recorded only once. CDR3 loop: CASSKVRARTSGSSTDTQYF. CDR3 nucleotide sequence: TGTGCCAGCAGCAAAGTTCGGGCAAGGACTAGCGGTTCTAGCACAGATACGCAGTATTTT. The V call is TRBV21-1, the J call TRBJ2-3; TRBD2 is the table's D call and was not checked against the DNA. TRBV21-1 is classified as a pseudogene. The CDR3 length is 20 residues.

CDR3 in DNA: TGCGCCAGCACCAAAGAGGGCAGGGGCACTGAAGCTTTCTTT. This translates into CASTKEGRGTEAFF. The gene calls are TRBV10-1 and TRBJ1-1; D is possibly TRBD1 (6 bases). This CDR3 is 14 amino acids long. V was cut by 7 bases and J by 4 bases, with 16 bases left in between. Germline V gene lookup returns CDR1 WNHNN and CDR2 SYGVQD (reference sequence).

The chain couples TRBV7-9 to TRBJ1-5, with a weak D call TRBD1 (6 bases). This CDR3 region has 17 residues. The germline CDR1 and CDR2 sequences are SEHNR and FQNEAQ (reference sequence). The V gene lost 3 bases and the J gene lost 2 bases, with 17 bases spanning the gap. The CDR3 here is CASSLAGAGEGNQPQHF. In DNA, the CDR3 is TGTGCCAGCAGCTTGGCTGGTGCAGGGGAAGGCAATCAGCCCCAGCATTTT.

The rearrangement uses TRBV6-5 and TRBJ2-5; 14 bases map to TRBD2. Germline loops: CDR1 MNHEY, CDR2 SVGAGI. CDR3 size: 15 residues. Trimming removed 10 bases from V and 4 bases from J; junction bases left unmatched: 8. In nucleotides, the CDR3 is TGTGCCACCAAAGGACTAGCGGGAGGAGGAGAGACCCAGTACTTC. Translation: CATKGLAGGGETQYF.

This clone was counted once. This sequence joins TRBV9 and TRBJ2-4; 9 nucleotides match TRBD1. This CDR3 is 18 amino acids long. The germline V gene encodes CDR1 SGDLS and CDR2 YYNGEE. With 4 bases clipped from V and 6 bases from J, the junction kept 17 bases outside the gene matches. CDR3 sequence: CASSPGRRTGVFPNIQYF. The CDR3 nucleotides read TGTGCCAGCAGCCCAGGAAGGAGGACAGGGGTTTTTCCAAACATTCAGTACTTC.

The chain has TRBV29-1 and TRBJ2-1; D unresolved. The CDR3 contains 13 residues. V lost 3 bases, J lost 2 bases, and 8 bases lay in between. Germline V lookup: CDR1 SQVTM, CDR2 ANQGSEA. The CDR3 sequence: CSVDVSAYNEQFF. As DNA, the CDR3 is TGCAGCGTTGATGTTAGTGCCTACAATGAGCAGTTCTTC.

The chain uses TRBV3-1 (or the pseudogene TRBV3-2) and TRBJ2-1, with a possible D match to TRBD1 (6 bases). Germline values: CDR1 LGHDT, CDR2 YNNKEL (reference sequence). With 0 bases removed from V and 15 bases from J, the gap between germline ends came to 15 bases. This CDR3 region has 13 residues. The CDR3 spells CASSQDSGRGAFF. The CDR3 nucleotides read TGTGCCAGCAGCCAAGATTCCGGCAGGGGTGCGTTCTTC.